This entry lists 30 T cell receptor beta chains sequenced from one sample in a study of blood T cells in healthy people across ages. Combining a sample-barcoded 5' primer with a J-beta primer mix, a second PCR ran for roughly 7 to 12 cycles. TCRdb redid the calling of the 5' RACE reads with MiXCR, one entry per CDR3 protein. The data contain 900,000 to 950,000 distinct CDR3 sequences, under 35% of them singletons. The same data also contributed to another study, on T cells of mothers and their children.

Specimen: blood. Source of these receptors: a woman between 35 and 50 years old in good health.

The rearrangement uses TRBV13 and TRBJ2-7; 10 positions agree with TRBD1. Per germline, CDR1 PRHDT and CDR2 FYEKMQ (reference sequence). This CDR3 comprises 16 residues. The V and J ends lost 5 bases and 0 bases, in that order; junction bases with no gene match: 7. This CDR3 is CASSQSGQGSSYEQYF. The CDR3 DNA sequence: TGTGCCAGCAGCCAGTCGGGACAGGGGAGCTCCTACGAGCAGTACTTC. Looking up the rest from reference TRBV13 and TRBJ2-7 gives the full variable domain: AAGVIQSPRHLIKEKRETATLKCYPIPRHDTVYWYQQGPGQDPQFLISFYEKMQSDKGSIPDRFSAQQFSDYHSELNMSSLELGDSALYFCASSQSGQGSSYEQYFGPGTRLTVT.

This clonotype was picked up a small number of times. This chain uses TRBV18 with TRBJ2-3; no clear D gene. Germline V lookup: CDR1 KGHSH, CDR2 LQKENI. The CDR3 consists of 12 residues. V was clipped by 2 bases and J by 10 bases, with 10 bases between them. The CDR3 region has the DNA TGTGCCAGCTCACCATCCACCGGGTCGCAGTATTTT. It specifies CASSPSTGSQYF.

This clonotype was counted many times. Germline is not matched at one junction end, which may reflect a read error. The V call is TRBV20-1, the J call TRBJ2-1, with TRBD2 identical over 7 bases. This CDR3 is 15 amino acids long. Per germline, CDR1 DFQATT and CDR2 SNEGSKA (reference sequence). CDR3 region: CSARGGGGTYNEQFF. In DNA, the CDR3 is TGCAGTGCCAGAGGAGGCGGGGGAACCTACAATGAGCAGTTCTTC.

V usage is TRBV20-1 and J usage is TRBJ2-3; 8 bases are a match to TRBD2. The CDR3 totals 16 residues. Germline V CDR1 and CDR2: DFQATT, SNEGSKA (reference sequence). V lost 2 bases to trimming and J lost 4 bases; unmatched junction nucleotides: 11. The CDR3 loop reads CSARWPGRGGADTQYF. The CDR3 DNA reads TGCAGTGCTAGATGGCCGGGACGGGGGGGCGCAGATACGCAGTATTTT.

This clonotype came up many times. DNA of the CDR3: TGTGCCAGCAGCGTCGCCGGGACTAGTGCCGGCGAGACCCAGTACTTC. It specifies CASSVAGTSAGETQYF. The chain carries TRBV9 and TRBJ2-5, with 8 bases fitting TRBD2. The CDR3 consists of 16 residues. The trim removed 2 bases at V and 5 bases at J, leaving 11 bases unmatched. Germline CDR1 is SGDLS and CDR2 is YYNGEE.

The chain couples TRBV20-1 to TRBJ1-5; D not certain. CDR3 length: 15 residues. The germline V gene has CDR1 DFQATT and CDR2 SNEGSKA (reference sequence). Trimming shortened V by 0 bases and J by 0 bases, and 9 bases separated the two germline ends. The CDR3 loop reads CSAREWLNSNQPQHF. The CDR3 bases are TGCAGTGCTAGAGAGTGGTTGAATAGCAATCAGCCCCAGCATTTT.

There are many counts of this clonotype. The rearrangement links TRBV21-1 to TRBJ2-1; the D call of TRBD1 is as the table states it, not checked on the DNA. TRBV21-1 is a recognized pseudogene. The CDR3 has 16 amino acids. Here the CDR3 DNA reads TGTGCCAGCAGCAAATGTGTGGGACAGGGTGAATCTGAGCAGTTCTTC. The encoded protein is CASSKCVGQGESEQFF.

This clonotype was detected ten times or more. The chain is built from TRBV28 and TRBJ1-2, with D possibly TRBD1 on 5 matching bases. This CDR3 region has 11 residues. V lost 11 bases and J 2 bases, leaving 9 bases between the germline ends. Germline loops: CDR1 MDHEN, CDR2 SYDVKM. CDR3 sequence reads: CALAGNYGYTF. DNA for the CDR3: TGTGCCCTTGCAGGGAACTATGGCTACACCTTC.

V is TRBV18 and J is TRBJ1-3; 9 bases align to TRBD1. The V gene's germline CDR1 is KGHSH and CDR2 LQKENI. This CDR3 region has 17 residues. V shed 1 base and J 2 bases; nucleotides not matched to a gene: 6. CDR3 region: CASSPLWTGEAGNTIYF. In nucleotides, the CDR3 is TGTGCCAGCTCACCACTCTGGACAGGGGAGGCTGGAAACACCATATATTTT.

This clonotype was detected ten times or more. J is TRBJ2-4 and V is TRBV3-1; 7 bases line up with TRBD1. The CDR3 is 16 residues long. Germline CDR1 and CDR2: LGHDT and YNNKEL (reference sequence). The V and J ends lost 5 bases and 7 bases, in that order; junction bases with no gene match: 14. CDR3 bases: TGTGCCAGCAGCGAATCGTCGTCCAGGGGGACGAACATTCAGTACTTC. This gives the protein CASSESSSRGTNIQYF.

Ten or more counts support this clonotype. The J gene is TRBJ2-7, the V gene TRBV7-3, with D possibly being TRBD2 (6 bases). This CDR3 has 18 amino acids. Per the germline V gene, CDR1 is SGHTA and CDR2 is FQGTGA. V lost 2 bases and J 4 bases, leaving 24 bases between the germline ends. The CDR3 nucleotides read TGTGCCAGCAGCTTAGGAAGCAGGGAGGCGGGAAACTTGTACGAGCAGTACTTC. This gives the protein CASSLGSREAGNLYEQYF. The complete variable domain, with remaining parts taken from reference TRBV7-3 and TRBJ2-7, reads GAGVSQTPSNKVTEKGKYVELRCDPISGHTALYWYRQSLGQGPEFLIYFQGTGAADDSGLPNDRFFAVRPEGSVSTLKIQRTERGDSAVYLCASSLGSREAGNLYEQYFGPGTRLTVT.

This clonotype was observed a few times. This could be a read error, since a much larger clone is one nucleotide away. The gene calls are TRBV4-2 and TRBJ2-1; the D gene is possibly TRBD1 (6 bases). This CDR3 has 14 amino acids. Germline V lookup: CDR1 LGHNA, CDR2 YNFKEQ. The CDR3 region is CASSQDWTDNGQFF. The CDR3 coding sequence is TGTGCCAGCAGCCAAGATTGGACAGACAATGGGCAGTTCTTC.

The sample holds a few counts of this clonotype. The V call is TRBV28, the J call TRBJ2-1; 14 positions match TRBD2. The V segment lost 4 bases and the J segment 5 bases; nucleotides outside the gene matches: 7. The CDR3 spans 17 residues. Germline-derived CDR1 and CDR2 are MDHEN and SYDVKM. The CDR3 coding sequence is TGTGCCAGCAGTTCTCAAAGACTAGCGGGGGGGGACAATGAGCAGTTCTTC. This translates into CASSSQRLAGGDNEQFF.

This sequence joins TRBV28 and TRBJ1-5; tentatively, D is TRBD1 (5 bases). V gave up 5 bases and J gave up 3 bases, with 14 bases separating them. The length of the CDR3 is 15 residues. Germline CDR1 and CDR2: MDHEN and SYDVKM. The CDR3 protein is CASSLGVRTNQPQHF. CDR3 nucleotide sequence: TGTGCCAGCAGTCTGGGGGTCCGGACCAATCAGCCCCAGCATTTT.

The chain combines TRBV27 with TRBJ2-1; TRBD1 is a possible D gene (5 bases). Germline CDR1 reads MNHEY; CDR2 reads SMNVEV (reference sequence). The CDR3 consists of 15 residues. Trimming cost V 6 bases and J 0 bases, with 12 bases left between them. The CDR3 coding sequence is TGTGCCAGCAGCCGCAGGGTGGCCTCCTACAATGAGCAGTTCTTC. It codes for CASSRRVASYNEQFF.

The CDR3 here is CATRSTGELFF. The CDR3 bases are TGTGCCACGAGGAGCACCGGGGAGCTGTTTTTT. The V and J genes are TRBV6-5 and TRBJ2-2; D gene uncertain. The CDR3 totals 11 residues. The germline V and J ends were trimmed by 10 bases and 4 bases, with 7 bases remaining between them. The germline V gene has CDR1 MNHEY and CDR2 SVGAGI.

The genes are TRBV2 and TRBJ1-4; 7 bases map to TRBD1. The V gene's germline CDR1 is SNHLY and CDR2 FYNNEI. The ends lost 5 bases at V and 5 bases at J; junction bases unmatched: 8. CDR3 length: 15 residues. The CDR3, as DNA: TGTGCCAGCAGTAGAACGGACAGGTTGAATGAAAAACTGTTTTTT. Protein sequence: CASSRTDRLNEKLFF.

V and J are TRBV6-2 or TRBV6-3 and TRBJ1-5; D remains ambiguous. V was cut by 7 bases and J by 0 bases, with 13 bases left in between. Germline lookup yields CDR1 MNHEY and CDR2 SVGEGT. The CDR3 runs 15 residues. This chain's CDR3 is CASTPERDSNQPQHF. The CDR3 DNA follows: TGTGCCAGCACTCCCGAGAGGGATAGCAATCAGCCCCAGCATTTT.

This clonotype has a count of ten or more. This chain links TRBV7-3 with TRBJ2-7; perhaps D is TRBD1 or TRBD2 (5 bases each). V lost 5 bases and J 4 bases, leaving 15 bases between the germline ends. In germline, CDR1 is SGHTA, CDR2 FQGTGA. The CDR3 is made up of 14 amino acids. The CDR3: CASSRTGTQYEQYF. CDR3 sequence (DNA): TGTGCCAGCAGCAGGACCGGGACCCAATACGAGCAGTACTTC. The whole variable domain, filled in from reference TRBV7-3 and TRBJ2-7, reads GAGVSQTPSNKVTEKGKYVELRCDPISGHTALYWYRQSLGQGPEFLIYFQGTGAADDSGLPNDRFFAVRPEGSVSTLKIQRTERGDSAVYLCASSRTGTQYEQYFGPGTRLTVT.

This clonotype was seen ten or more times. The V and J genes are TRBV20-1 and TRBJ1-1, with unresolved D. The CDR3 runs 14 residues. In germline, CDR1 is DFQATT, CDR2 SNEGSKA (reference sequence). V shed 4 bases and J shed 1 base, with 13 bases lying between them. The CDR3 DNA is TGCAGTGCTAAAGGAGACCGTCGGAACACTGAAGCTTTCTTT. Translating gives CSAKGDRRNTEAFF.

The chain joins TRBV18 to TRBJ1-1; maybe TRBD1 (5 bases). From germline, CDR1 is KGHSH and CDR2 LQKENI. Trimming removed 3 bases from V and 3 bases from J, with 17 bases in between. The CDR3 extends over 16 amino acids. In nucleotides, the CDR3 is TGTGCCAGCTCACCCACTCGAGGGAGGGGTGACACTGAAGCTTTCTTT. Translation gives CASSPTRGRGDTEAFF.

The chain uses TRBV10-3 and TRBJ1-1; no firm D call. V dropped 11 bases and J dropped 0 bases, with 16 bases sitting between them. The CDR3 totals 14 residues. Germline V CDR1 and CDR2: ENHRY, SYGVKD. The CDR3 DNA follows: TGTGCCTCCGGCAAGGGAAATATGAACACTGAAGCTTTCTTT. As protein: CASGKGNMNTEAFF.

The V gene is TRBV5-1, the J gene TRBJ2-4; TRBD2 might be the D (6 bases). Germline V gene lookup returns CDR1 SGHRS and CDR2 YFSETQ. This CDR3 is built from 14 residues. Trimming took 0 bases from V and 6 from J, leaving 10 bases between them. Here the CDR3 reads CASSLAAGSNIQYF. CDR3 coding DNA: TGCGCCAGCAGCTTGGCCGCGGGGTCAAACATTCAGTACTTC.

This rearrangement joins TRBV10-3 to TRBJ2-1; TRBD2 agrees at 10 bases. The CDR3 runs 15 residues. The germline V gene has CDR1 ENHRY and CDR2 SYGVKD. J lost 7 bases, V lost 3 bases, and 6 bases had no gene match. CDR3 in amino acids: CAISESGGADNEQFF. DNA for the CDR3: TGTGCCATCAGTGAAAGCGGGGGGGCCGATAATGAGCAGTTCTTC.

The count of this clonotype is one. Likely a read error: the CDR3 ends without its conserved phenylalanine or tryptophan. This chain joins TRBV7-2 and TRBJ1-4, with D perhaps matching TRBD1 (5 bases). This CDR3 comprises 17 residues. Germline CDR1 SGHTA, CDR2 FQGNSA. V lost 5 bases and J 0 bases, leaving 16 bases between the germline ends. The DNA of the CDR3 is TGTGCCAGCAGCCCGACCGGGACGGTTGCAACTAATGAAAAACTGTTTTCT. This gives the protein CASSPTGTVATNEKLFS.

A note on this clonotype: Mismatch with germline at one junction end may stem from a read error. The chain recombines TRBV28 with TRBJ1-2; D call uncertain. The CDR3 sequence is 13 residues long. Germline V lookup: CDR1 MDHEN, CDR2 SYDVKM. DNA of the CDR3: TGTGCCAGCAGTTCTACTTCCCCCTATGGCTACGCCTTC. Protein sequence: CASSSTSPYGYAF.

This clonotype was recorded once. Just one base apart from a much larger clone, this may be a read error. The conserved closing phenylalanine or tryptophan is absent in this CDR3, likely reflecting a read error. The chain has TRBV29-1 and TRBJ2-5; D gene ambiguous. V lost 6 bases, J lost 3 bases, and 5 bases lay in between. The CDR3 is made up of 10 amino acids. Looked up from germline, CDR1 is SQVTM and CDR2 is ANQGSEA. The CDR3 region is CSVPEETQYC. The CDR3 coding sequence is TGCAGCGTACCTGAAGAGACCCAGTACTGC.

This clonotype was picked up many times. The CDR3 DNA reads as TGTGCCAGCAGCGTAGCAGGGCCTGGGGCCAACGTCCTGACTTTC. It encodes CASSVAGPGANVLTF. The chain uses TRBV9 and TRBJ2-6, with D tentatively TRBD1 (5 bases). This CDR3 region has 15 residues. Trimming removed 0 bases from V and 2 bases from J, with 6 bases in between. In germline, CDR1 is SGDLS, CDR2 YYNGEE.

This clonotype was seen ten or more times. The gene calls are TRBV20-1 and TRBJ2-5, with D perhaps matching TRBD2 (6 bases). Germline CDR1 is DFQATT and CDR2 is SNEGSKA (reference sequence). Trimming took 4 bases from V and 1 from J, leaving 16 bases between them. CDR3 length: 15 amino acids. Written as DNA, the CDR3 is TGCAGTGCTAATCGTGGAGGGGAAGGCCAAGAGACCCAGTACTTC. This encodes CSANRGGEGQETQYF.

In this sample, this clonotype turned up many times. The chain recombines TRBV7-9 with TRBJ1-2; TRBD1 matches at 9 bases. From germline, CDR1 is SEHNR and CDR2 FQNEAQ (reference sequence). V dropped 4 bases and J dropped 7; count of bases not matched to a gene: 4. This CDR3 region has 13 residues. The CDR3 bases are TGTGCCAGCAGCTCCGGGACAGGGATTGGCTACACCTTC. It specifies CASSSGTGIGYTF.